This TCR beta chain was documented in a study of regulatory T cells in long-lasting Graves disease. This clonotype was seen a handful of times. Germline V gene lookup returns CDR1 KGHSH and CDR2 LQKENI. The CDR3 has 15 amino acids. With V trimmed by 4 bases and J by 5 bases, 8 bases remained unmatched. According to the study, TCR beta libraries were built with iRepertoire HTBI primers and CDR3-region Arm-PCR. TCRdb recomputed calls from the multiplex PCR reads with MiXCR, one row per CDR3 protein. The sample lists over 450,000 distinct CDR3 sequences, approximately 12% occurring once. As for time point: newly diagnosed GD, antithyroid drugs for less than 3 months. Making the TCR library involved RNA that had been extracted from PBMCs. The same specimen was also included in a second study, on T cells in Graves' hyperthyroidism and ophthalmopathy.

The source material was peripheral blood mononuclear cells (PBMCs), sampled at new diagnosis, from a patient treated with antithyroid drugs. The chain employs TRBV18 and TRBJ2-1; 7 bases are a match to TRBD1. The TCR comes from a woman aged 30 to 39 with Graves disease. CDR3 sequence: CASSLPGTAHNEQFF. CDR3 nucleotides: TGTGCCAGCTCACTTCCGGGGACAGCCCACAATGAGCAGTTCTTC.